This T cell receptor beta chain was documented in a study of blood T cell repertoires in COVID-19. Only in-frame clones appear in the TCRdb table, and some are missing; sequencing was by immunoSEQ multiplex PCR. This table has about 110,000 clones, approximately 88% appearing once. For this clone: Other DNA sequences from this sample encode an identical CDR3 as well.

Trimming removed 3 bases from V and 7 bases from J; junction bases left unmatched: 3. CDR1 SEHNR and CDR2 FQNEAQ come from the germline V gene (reference sequence). The CDR3 contains 14 residues. The material sequenced was peripheral blood. This TCR was sampled from a man in his forties or fifties with active or convalescent COVID-19. This chain uses TRBV7-9 with TRBJ2-1; 10 positions match TRBD2. DNA for the CDR3: TGTGCCAGCAGCTTGGGTAGCGGGAGGAATGAGCAGTTCTTC. Its protein is CASSLGSGRNEQFF.